This T cell receptor (beta chain) came from a study of Graves' ophthalmopathy and Graves' hyperthyroidism. Germline trimming cut 0 bases from V and 5 bases from J; bases unmatched to any gene: 14. Germline loops: CDR1 MNHNY, CDR2 SVGAGI (reference sequence). The CDR3 length is 19 residues. Ophthalmopathy cases showed moderate-to-severe activity, scoring CAS ≥3 and NOSPECS ≥4, with duration under 3 months. PBMCs stemmed from around 10 ml of fresh peripheral blood. At least ten counts were recorded for this clonotype. RNA transcripts were the template, and TCR beta CDR3 regions were amplified from them. RT-PCR was first run with HTBI primers, then multiplex PCR in a second round. TCRdb ran MiXCR on the multiplex PCR reads and lists one entry per CDR3 protein. The sample yields 40,000 to 50,000 distinct CDR3 sequences, 52% seen once.

The origin of this receptor is an adult man with Graves' ophthalmopathy. The chain links TRBV6-6 to TRBJ2-1, with 9 bases lining up with TRBD2. Sequencing used peripheral blood. The CDR3 bases are TGTGCCAGCAGTTACTCTGTGGGGCGGGGGGGCCGTTTGAACAATGAGCAGTTCTTC. Amino acids: CASSYSVGRGGRLNNEQFF.